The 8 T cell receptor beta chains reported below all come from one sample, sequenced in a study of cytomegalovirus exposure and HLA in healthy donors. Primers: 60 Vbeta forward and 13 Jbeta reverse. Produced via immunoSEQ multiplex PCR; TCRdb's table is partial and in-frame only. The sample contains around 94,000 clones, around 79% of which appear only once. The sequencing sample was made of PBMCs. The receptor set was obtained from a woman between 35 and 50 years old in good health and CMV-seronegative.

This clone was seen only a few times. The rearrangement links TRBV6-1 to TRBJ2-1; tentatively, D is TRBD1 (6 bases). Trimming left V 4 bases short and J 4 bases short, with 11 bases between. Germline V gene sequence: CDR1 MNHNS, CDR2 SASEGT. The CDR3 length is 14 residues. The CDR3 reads CASSADRSYNEQFF. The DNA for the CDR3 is TGTGCCAGCAGTGCCGACAGGAGTTACAATGAGCAGTTCTTC.

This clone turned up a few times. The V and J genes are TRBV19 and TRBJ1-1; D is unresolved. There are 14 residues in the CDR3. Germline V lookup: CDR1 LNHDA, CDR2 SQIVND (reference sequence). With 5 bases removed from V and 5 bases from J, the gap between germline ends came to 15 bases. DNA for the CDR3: TGTGCCAGTAGTTCCCGGGCCCCGGGGACTGAAGCTTTCTTT. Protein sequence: CASSSRAPGTEAFF.

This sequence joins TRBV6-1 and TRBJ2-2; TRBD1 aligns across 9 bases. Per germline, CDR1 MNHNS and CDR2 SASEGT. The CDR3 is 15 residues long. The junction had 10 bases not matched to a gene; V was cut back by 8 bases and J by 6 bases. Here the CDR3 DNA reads TGTGCCAGCGGGACGGGACAGGGTACTTCCGGGGAGCTGTTTTTT. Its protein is CASGTGQGTSGELFF.

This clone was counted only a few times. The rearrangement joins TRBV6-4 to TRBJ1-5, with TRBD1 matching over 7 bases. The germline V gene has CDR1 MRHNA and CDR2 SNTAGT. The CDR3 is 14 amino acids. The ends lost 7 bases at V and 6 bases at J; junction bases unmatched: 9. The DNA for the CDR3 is TGTGCCAGCATGGTACAGGGGACTCCTCAGCCCCAGCATTTT. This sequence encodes CASMVQGTPQPQHF.

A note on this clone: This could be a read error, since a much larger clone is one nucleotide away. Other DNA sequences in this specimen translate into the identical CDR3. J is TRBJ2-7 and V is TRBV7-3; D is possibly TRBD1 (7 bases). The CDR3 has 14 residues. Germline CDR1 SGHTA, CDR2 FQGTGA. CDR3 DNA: TGTGCCAGCAGCGTCCAGGGGGGCACCTACGAGCAGTACTTT. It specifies CASSVQGGTYEQYF.

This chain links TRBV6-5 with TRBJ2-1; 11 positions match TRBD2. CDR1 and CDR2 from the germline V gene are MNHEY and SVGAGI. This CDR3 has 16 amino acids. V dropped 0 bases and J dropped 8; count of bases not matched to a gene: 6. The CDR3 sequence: CASSYSMGLAVDEQFF. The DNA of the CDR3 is TGTGCCAGCAGTTACTCGATGGGACTAGCGGTGGATGAGCAGTTCTTC.

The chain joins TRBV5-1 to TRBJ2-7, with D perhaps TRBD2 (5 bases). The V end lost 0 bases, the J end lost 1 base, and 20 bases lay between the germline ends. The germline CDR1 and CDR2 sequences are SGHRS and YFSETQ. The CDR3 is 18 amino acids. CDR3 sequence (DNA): TGCGCCAGCAGCTTGGTTTTGGGATTGACGGGGAGATCCTACGAGCAGTACTTC. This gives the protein CASSLVLGLTGRSYEQYF. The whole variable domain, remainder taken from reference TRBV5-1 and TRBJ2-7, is KAGVTQTPRYLIKTRGQQVTLSCSPISGHRSVSWYQQTPGQGLQFLFEYFSETQRNKGNFPGRFSGRQFSNSRSEMNVSTLELGDSALYLCASSLVLGLTGRSYEQYFGPGTRLTVT.

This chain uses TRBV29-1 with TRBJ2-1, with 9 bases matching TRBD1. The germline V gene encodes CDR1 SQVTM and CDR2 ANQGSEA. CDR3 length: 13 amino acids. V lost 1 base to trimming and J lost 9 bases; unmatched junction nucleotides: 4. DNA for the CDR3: TGCAGCGTTGAAGGACAGGGGGTAAGTGAGCAGTTCTTC. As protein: CSVEGQGVSEQFF.